The present T cell receptor (beta chain) was sequenced within a study of beta chain features in type 1 diabetes. Findings and limits, study-wide: The VDJ junctions of type 1 diabetes patients carried fewer insertions and more deletions. Patients' naive, central memory and regulatory TCRB repertoires appeared more alike than those of healthy donors.

In total, each donor contributed a single heparinised blood draw that averaged around 120 mL. Each population that was sorted was more than 95% pure. The CDR3 sequence is 14 residues long. V was pared by 6 bases and J by 3 bases, with 11 bases between. Germline V gene lookup returns CDR1 MNHNY and CDR2 SVGAGI (reference sequence). Turning to this clone: What it binds is not known.

cDNA synthesis used the whole RNA isolate, giving expressed TCRB sequences. Only in-frame clones appear in the TCRdb table, and some are missing; sequencing was by immunoSEQ multiplex PCR. The sample has 970,000 or so clones; roughly a sixth are singletons. This receptor was identified in a woman in her late teens or twenties in good health. Sequencing was performed on naive CD4+ T cells from blood. The gene calls are TRBV6-6 and TRBJ1-4; D remains ambiguous. The CDR3 is CASRIGIANEKLFF. CDR3 nucleotide sequence: TGTGCCAGCAGGATCGGGATCGCTAATGAAAAACTGTTTTTT.